The 25 T cell receptor beta chains below all came from one sample that was sequenced in a study of cytomegalovirus exposure and HLA in healthy donors. Primers for the PCR totalled 60 Vbeta and 13 Jbeta. The protocol was immunoSEQ multiplex PCR, while the TCRdb copy is restricted to in-frame clones and leaves out a portion. Of about 36,000 clones listed, 60% to 80% were seen once; the top ten hold around 7%. Sequenced material: PBMCs. These receptors were collected from a man aged 25-45 years in good health and CMV-seronegative.

The CDR3 region has the DNA TGCGCCAGCAGCTTGTATGACAGGGGGTCGGGTAATGAAAAACTGTTTTTT. Protein: CASSLYDRGSGNEKLFF. V usage is TRBV5-1 and J usage is TRBJ1-4; 9 bases fit TRBD1. V trimming: 1 base; J trimming: 4 bases; junction bases outside the gene matches: 8. The germline V gene has CDR1 SGHRS and CDR2 YFSETQ. The CDR3 loop spans 17 amino acids.

This clone was counted only a few times. V gene TRBV5-1 combines with J gene TRBJ2-6; TRBD1 aligns across 11 bases. This CDR3 has 18 amino acids. Per germline, CDR1 SGHRS and CDR2 YFSETQ. V dropped 4 bases and J dropped 1; count of bases not matched to a gene: 7. In DNA, the CDR3 is TGCGCCAGCAGCCTGTGGGGACAGGGGGGTTCTGGGGCCAACGTCCTGACTTTC. Residues: CASSLWGQGGSGANVLTF. The full variable domain, its missing parts supplied by reference TRBV5-1 and TRBJ2-6, is KAGVTQTPRYLIKTRGQQVTLSCSPISGHRSVSWYQQTPGQGLQFLFEYFSETQRNKGNFPGRFSGRQFSNSRSEMNVSTLELGDSALYLCASSLWGQGGSGANVLTFGAGSRLTVL.

The rearrangement joins TRBV29-1 to TRBJ1-2, with 8 bases identical to TRBD1. The CDR3 runs 12 residues. Germline CDR1 reads SQVTM; CDR2 reads ANQGSEA. Trimming at V came to 6 bases and at J to 4 bases, leaving 4 bases not matched to a gene. In DNA form, the CDR3 reads TGCAGCGTACAGGGGGGGAGCTATGGCTACACCTTC. As protein: CSVQGGSYGYTF.

V and J are TRBV4-2 and TRBJ2-3; 11 bases align to TRBD2. V shed 1 base and J 6 bases; nucleotides not matched to a gene: 6. This CDR3 region has 16 residues. Germline V gene lookup returns CDR1 LGHNA and CDR2 YNFKEQ. The DNA of the CDR3 is TGTGCCAGCAGCCAAGCCGGGACTAGCGGTCCCGATACGCAGTATTTT. It encodes CASSQAGTSGPDTQYF.

For the CDR3, the DNA is TGTGCCAGCAGCCTGACAGGGGTGCAGACTGAAGCTTTCTTT. Its translation: CASSLTGVQTEAFF. The chain couples TRBV7-2 to TRBJ1-1; 8 positions agree with TRBD1. The CDR3 covers 14 residues. In germline, CDR1 is SGHTA, CDR2 FQGNSA. V gave up 5 bases and J gave up 5 bases; unmatched junction bases: 7. Complete variable domain (other parts from reference TRBV7-2 and TRBJ1-1): GAGVSQSPSNKVTEKGKDVELRCDPISGHTALYWYRQSLGQGLEFLIYFQGNSAPDKSGLPSDRFSAERTGGSVSTLTIQRTQQEDSAVYLCASSLTGVQTEAFFGQGTRLTVV.

The chain uses TRBV10-2 and TRBJ2-1, with 9 bases that match TRBD1. V lost 6 bases and J lost 5; bases outside the gene matches: 8. Germline values: CDR1 WSHSY, CDR2 SAAADI. This CDR3 region has 15 residues. The CDR3 nucleotides are TGCGCCAGCAGGGCACAGGGGGCAATAAACAATGAGCAGTTCTTC. It is translated as CASRAQGAINNEQFF.

The rearrangement joins TRBV10-1 to TRBJ2-7; 9 nucleotides match TRBD2. Germline CDR1 reads WNHNN; CDR2 reads SYGVQD (reference sequence). V lost 5 bases, J lost 3 bases, and 11 bases stayed unmatched. The CDR3 runs to 16 residues. The CDR3: CASSTKQGTSNYEQYF. DNA of the CDR3: TGCGCCAGCAGTACTAAGCAAGGGACTAGCAACTACGAGCAGTACTTC.

This chain links TRBV30 with TRBJ1-2; D unclear. V shed 0 bases and J shed 1 base, with 6 bases lying between them. Germline CDR1 GTSNPN, CDR2 SVGIG (reference sequence). This CDR3 spans 13 amino acids. DNA for the CDR3: TGTGCCTGGAGTGTAGCGATTAACTATGGCTACACCTTC. Protein: CAWSVAINYGYTF.

The gene calls are TRBV10-3 and TRBJ2-3, with 8 bases lining up with TRBD2. The junction had 5 bases not matched to a gene; V was cut back by 2 bases and J by 4 bases. The CDR3 loop spans 15 amino acids. CDR1 and CDR2 from the germline V gene are ENHRY and SYGVKD. CDR3 DNA sequence: TGTGCCATCAGTGAGGAGCGGGAGTTGGCAGATACGCAGTATTTT. Protein: CAISEERELADTQYF.

V and J are TRBV25-1 and TRBJ1-1, with 9 positions matching TRBD1. CDR1 MGHDK and CDR2 SYGVNS come from the germline V gene. The CDR3 totals 15 residues. V lost 3 bases to trimming and J lost 7 bases; unmatched junction nucleotides: 9. The CDR3 protein is CASSDPGQGFGEAFF. The CDR3 nucleotides are TGTGCCAGCAGTGATCCTGGACAGGGGTTCGGTGAAGCTTTCTTT. The full variable domain, in which reference TRBV25-1 and TRBJ1-1 provide the parts outside the CDR3, is EADIYQTPRYLVIGTGKKITLECSQTMGHDKMYWYQQDPGMELHLIHYSYGVNSTEKGDLSSESTVSRIRTEHFPLTLESARPSHTSQYLCASSDPGQGFGEAFFGQGTRLTVV.

V gene TRBV28 combines with J gene TRBJ2-7; 8 nucleotides line up with TRBD2. With 2 bases clipped from V and 3 bases from J, the junction kept 6 bases outside the gene matches. The length of the CDR3 is 15 residues. CDR1 is MDHEN and CDR2 is SYDVKM in the germline V gene. The DNA for the CDR3 is TGTGCCAGCAGTTTAACAGCGGGAGAGATCTACGAGCAGTACTTC. Translation: CASSLTAGEIYEQYF.

This clone showed up just once. The J gene is TRBJ2-5, the V gene TRBV4-2; D possibly corresponds to TRBD2 (6 bases). V lost 1 base to trimming and J lost 2 bases, with 14 bases between them. There are 16 residues in the CDR3. The V gene's germline CDR1 is LGHNA and CDR2 YNFKEQ. The CDR3 nucleotides are TGTGCCAGCAGCCAAGTCCGATCGGCGGGACAAGAGACCCAGTACTTC. Translated, it gives CASSQVRSAGQETQYF.

CDR3 sequence reads: CASSQGGQGTDTQYF. The CDR3 DNA sequence: TGTGCCAGCAGCCAAGGGGGGCAGGGAACAGATACGCAGTATTTT. The gene calls are TRBV4-2 and TRBJ2-3, with a weak D call TRBD1 (6 bases). Germline V gene sequence: CDR1 LGHNA, CDR2 YNFKEQ. This CDR3 comprises 15 residues. Trimming removed 1 base from V and 3 bases from J, with 11 bases in between.

This clone was seen a single time. CDR3 sequence: CASSHQLGLAGLGNEQFF. CDR3 nucleotides: TGCGCCAGCAGTCACCAACTTGGACTAGCGGGCCTAGGAAATGAGCAGTTCTTC. V is TRBV10-1 and J is TRBJ2-1, with 11 positions matching TRBD2. Trimming took 5 bases from V and 7 from J; bases not matched to a gene: 16. The CDR3 contains 18 residues. From germline, CDR1 is WNHNN and CDR2 SYGVQD (reference sequence).

This chain uses TRBV6-5 with TRBJ2-7, with TRBD1 as a possible D gene (5 bases). V lost 2 bases, J lost 3 bases, and 14 bases lay in between. The germline gives CDR1 MNHEY, CDR2 SVGAGI. This CDR3 is 15 amino acids long. CDR3 in DNA: TGTGCCAGCAGTTACGGGCAGGGCCTATACTACGAGCAGTACTTC. Its protein product is CASSYGQGLYYEQYF.

The V call is TRBV10-3, the J call TRBJ2-1, with 10 positions matching TRBD2. This CDR3 spans 16 amino acids. Germline-derived CDR1 and CDR2 are ENHRY and SYGVKD. Trimming cost V 3 bases and J 8 bases; bases outside gene matches: 10. CDR3 protein: CAISDRKRGGPDEQFF. The CDR3 nucleotides read TGTGCCATCAGTGATAGGAAGCGGGGGGGCCCGGATGAGCAGTTCTTC.

The genes are TRBV29-1 and TRBJ1-1; no definite D call. This CDR3 contains 13 residues. Looked up from germline, CDR1 is SQVTM and CDR2 is ANQGSEA. With 0 bases removed from V and 6 bases from J, the gap between germline ends came to 11 bases. CDR3 region: CSVEDLRGPEAFF. In DNA form, the CDR3 reads TGCAGCGTTGAAGATCTTCGGGGTCCTGAAGCTTTCTTT.

This clone came up a few times. CDR3 protein: CASYYSYGYTF. CDR3 DNA sequence: TGTGCCAGCTATTACAGCTATGGCTACACCTTC. This chain connects TRBV6-1 to TRBJ1-2; D is undetermined. The CDR3 totals 11 residues. Germline CDR1 and CDR2: MNHNS and SASEGT. Between the trimmed V and J ends, which lost 8 bases and 4 bases, there was a span of 8 bases.

This sequence joins TRBV5-6 and TRBJ2-1; perhaps TRBD1 as D (6 bases). Looked up from germline, CDR1 is SGHDT and CDR2 is YYEEEE. Trimming shortened V by 3 bases and J by 10 bases, and 11 bases separated the two germline ends. The CDR3 has 12 residues. In DNA, the CDR3 is TGTGCCAGCAGCTCATACAGGGAGGAGCAGTTCTTC. This translates into CASSSYREEQFF.

The rearrangement links TRBV6-1 to TRBJ2-3; tentatively, D is TRBD2 (6 bases). Trimming shortened V by 7 bases and J by 3 bases, and 17 bases separated the two germline ends. The CDR3 has 15 amino acids. CDR1 is MNHNS, CDR2 SASEGT, per germline. Here the CDR3 reads CASKGNGRSTDTQYF. CDR3 in DNA: TGTGCCAGCAAGGGAAACGGGAGATCGACAGATACGCAGTATTTT.

The chain is built from TRBV9 and TRBJ2-1; 9 bases fit TRBD2. With 6 bases clipped from V and 7 bases from J, the junction kept 11 bases outside the gene matches. Germline V gene data show CDR1 as SGDLS and CDR2 as YYNGEE. The CDR3 contains 15 residues. For the CDR3, the DNA is TGTGCCAGCACCTCGTCCGGCCTAGCGGGGAATGAGCAGTTCTTC. This gives the protein CASTSSGLAGNEQFF.

The V gene is TRBV10-2, the J gene TRBJ1-3; D gene uncertain. Germline V gene sequence: CDR1 WSHSY, CDR2 SAAADI. Trimming took 6 bases from V and 0 from J, leaving 6 bases between them. This CDR3 region has 13 residues. CDR3 coding DNA: TGCGCCAGCAGGGGCCTCTCTGGAAACACCATATATTTT. Translating gives CASRGLSGNTIYF.

This chain connects TRBV13 to TRBJ2-1, with TRBD2 identical over 7 bases. With 3 bases clipped from V and 6 bases from J, the junction kept 2 bases outside the gene matches. The CDR3 loop spans 13 amino acids. Germline assignment: CDR1 PRHDT and CDR2 FYEKMQ (reference sequence). CDR3 nucleotides: TGTGCCAGCAGCTTGAGACTAGCCAATGAGCAGTTCTTC. Encoded protein: CASSLRLANEQFF.

V gene TRBV29-1 combines with J gene TRBJ2-5; 8 bases match TRBD2. Trimming at V came to 8 bases and at J to 2 bases, leaving 13 bases not matched to a gene. The CDR3 runs to 15 residues. Looked up from germline, CDR1 is SQVTM and CDR2 is ANQGSEA. The CDR3 loop is CSSEGERGRQETQYF. The CDR3 nucleotides read TGCAGCTCAGAGGGGGAGCGGGGGAGGCAAGAGACCCAGTACTTC.

V usage is TRBV10-3 and J usage is TRBJ1-5; weak D call: TRBD1 (5 bases). CDR3 length: 15 residues. Looked up from germline, CDR1 is ENHRY and CDR2 is SYGVKD. With 0 bases removed from V and 3 bases from J, the gap between germline ends came to 9 bases. CDR3 protein: CAISESQTDNQPQHF. The CDR3 nucleotides read TGTGCCATCAGTGAGTCCCAGACAGACAATCAGCCCCAGCATTTT.